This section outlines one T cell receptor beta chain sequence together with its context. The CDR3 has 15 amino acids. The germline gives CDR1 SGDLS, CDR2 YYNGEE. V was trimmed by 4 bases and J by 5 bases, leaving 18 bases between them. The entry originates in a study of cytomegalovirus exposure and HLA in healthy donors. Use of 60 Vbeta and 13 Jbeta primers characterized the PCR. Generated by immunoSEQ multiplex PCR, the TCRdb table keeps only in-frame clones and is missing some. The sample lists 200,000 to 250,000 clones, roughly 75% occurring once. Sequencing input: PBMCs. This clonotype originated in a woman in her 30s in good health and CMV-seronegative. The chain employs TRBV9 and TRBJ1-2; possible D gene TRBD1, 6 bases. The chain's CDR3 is CASSSPRGGAYGYTF. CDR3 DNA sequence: TGTGCCAGCAGCTCCCCTCGGGGGGGCGCATATGGCTACACCTTC.